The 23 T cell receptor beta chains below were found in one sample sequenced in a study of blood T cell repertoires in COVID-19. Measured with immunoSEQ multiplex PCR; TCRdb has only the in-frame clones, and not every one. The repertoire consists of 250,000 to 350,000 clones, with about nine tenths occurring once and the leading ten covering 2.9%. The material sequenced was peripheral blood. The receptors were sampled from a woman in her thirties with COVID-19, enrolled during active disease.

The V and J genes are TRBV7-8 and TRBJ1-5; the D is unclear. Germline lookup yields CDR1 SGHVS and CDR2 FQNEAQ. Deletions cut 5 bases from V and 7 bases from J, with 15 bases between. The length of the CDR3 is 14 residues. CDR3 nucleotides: TGTGCCAGCAGCCCCTCAAACGGGATACAGCCCCAGCATTTT. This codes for CASSPSNGIQPQHF.

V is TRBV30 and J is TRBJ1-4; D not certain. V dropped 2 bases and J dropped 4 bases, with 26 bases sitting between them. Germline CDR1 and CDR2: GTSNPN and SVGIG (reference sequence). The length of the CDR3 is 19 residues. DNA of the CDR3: TGTGCCTGGAGTTTTGGAACCGGAGGAACACGCTCTCTTAATGAAAAACTGTTTTTT. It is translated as CAWSFGTGGTRSLNEKLFF.

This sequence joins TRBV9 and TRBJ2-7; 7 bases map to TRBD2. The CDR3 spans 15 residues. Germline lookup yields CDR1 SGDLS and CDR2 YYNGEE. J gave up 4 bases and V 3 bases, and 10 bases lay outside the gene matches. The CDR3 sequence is CASSADTSGIYEQYF. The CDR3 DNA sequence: TGTGCCAGCAGCGCCGACACAAGCGGGATTTACGAGCAGTACTTC.

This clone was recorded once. The CDR3 reads CASSLSGTGHNEQFF. Here the CDR3 DNA reads TGTGCCAGCAGTTTATCCGGGACAGGGCACAATGAGCAGTTCTTC. The chain joins TRBV27 to TRBJ2-1; TRBD1 agrees at 9 bases. CDR3 length: 15 residues. Germline assignment: CDR1 MNHEY and CDR2 SMNVEV (reference sequence). With V trimmed by 0 bases and J by 5 bases, 2 bases remained unmatched.

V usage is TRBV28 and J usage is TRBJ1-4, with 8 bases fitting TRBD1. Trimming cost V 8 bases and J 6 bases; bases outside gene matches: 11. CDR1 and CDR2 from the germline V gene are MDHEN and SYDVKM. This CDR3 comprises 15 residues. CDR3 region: CASYPGDRTDEKLFF. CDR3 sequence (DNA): TGTGCCAGCTATCCTGGGGACAGGACCGATGAAAAACTGTTTTTT.

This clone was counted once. The CDR3 nucleotides read TGTGCCTGGAGTAAGGTTGGACAGGGGAGTTACTCACCCCTCCACTTT. It translates to CAWSKVGQGSYSPLHF. The chain carries TRBV30 and TRBJ1-6, with 9 bases aligning to TRBD1. Germline V gene sequence: CDR1 GTSNPN, CDR2 SVGIG (reference sequence). V shed 2 bases, J shed 10 bases, and the junction held 12 bases outside the gene matches. The CDR3 spans 16 residues.

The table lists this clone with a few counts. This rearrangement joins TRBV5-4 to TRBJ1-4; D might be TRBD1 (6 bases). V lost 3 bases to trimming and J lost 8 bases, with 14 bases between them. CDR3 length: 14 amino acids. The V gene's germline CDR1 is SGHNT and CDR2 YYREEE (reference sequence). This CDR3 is CASSSNTGPEKLFF. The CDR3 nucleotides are TGTGCCAGCAGCTCCAACACAGGGCCAGAAAAACTGTTTTTT.

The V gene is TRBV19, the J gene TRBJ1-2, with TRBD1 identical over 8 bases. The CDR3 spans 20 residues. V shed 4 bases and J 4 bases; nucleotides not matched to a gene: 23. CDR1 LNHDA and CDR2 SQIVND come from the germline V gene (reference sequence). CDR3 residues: CASSSTRQGALSRPIYGYTF. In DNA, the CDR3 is TGTGCCAGTAGTAGTACGCGCCAGGGGGCTCTCTCGCGTCCCATCTATGGCTACACCTTC.

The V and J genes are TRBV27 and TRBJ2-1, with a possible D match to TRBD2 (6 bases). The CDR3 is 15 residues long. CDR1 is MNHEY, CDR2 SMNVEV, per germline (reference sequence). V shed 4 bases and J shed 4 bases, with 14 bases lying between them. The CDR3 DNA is TGTGCCAGCAGTTGGACTACCGCTACTTACAATGAGCAGTTCTTC. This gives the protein CASSWTTATYNEQFF.

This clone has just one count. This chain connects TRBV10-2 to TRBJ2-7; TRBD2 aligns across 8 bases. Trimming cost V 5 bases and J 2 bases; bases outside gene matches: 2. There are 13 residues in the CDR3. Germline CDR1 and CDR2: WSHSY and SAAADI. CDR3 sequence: CASSHSGTYEQYF. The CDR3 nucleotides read TGCGCCAGCAGTCATAGCGGGACCTACGAGCAGTACTTC.

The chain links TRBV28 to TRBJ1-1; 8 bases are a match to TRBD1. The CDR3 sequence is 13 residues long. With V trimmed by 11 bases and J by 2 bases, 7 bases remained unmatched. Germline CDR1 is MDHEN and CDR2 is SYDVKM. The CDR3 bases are TGTGCCCTCGGGGGACAGGACAACACTGAAGCTTTCTTT. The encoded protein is CALGGQDNTEAFF. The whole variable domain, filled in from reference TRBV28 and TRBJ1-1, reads DVKVTQSSRYLVKRTGEKVFLECVQDMDHENMFWYRQDPGLGLRLIYFSYDVKMKEKGDIPEGYSVSREKKERFSLILESASTNQTSMYLCALGGQDNTEAFFGQGTRLTVV.

The CDR3: CASGLDRVVDEQFF. CDR3 coding DNA: TGTGCTAGTGGTTTGGACAGGGTGGTCGATGAGCAGTTCTTC. J is TRBJ2-1 and V is TRBV12-5; D is perhaps TRBD1 (6 bases). V dropped 1 base and J dropped 8 bases, with 12 bases sitting between them. The CDR3 is 14 amino acids. Germline V gene lookup returns CDR1 LGHNT and CDR2 FRNRAP.

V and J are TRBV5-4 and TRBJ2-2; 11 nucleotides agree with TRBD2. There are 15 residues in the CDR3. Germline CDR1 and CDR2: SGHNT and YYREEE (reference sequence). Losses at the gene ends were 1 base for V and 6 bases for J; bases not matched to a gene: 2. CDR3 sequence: CASSLTSGRSGELFF. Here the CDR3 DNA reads TGTGCCAGCAGCTTGACTAGCGGGAGATCCGGGGAGCTGTTTTTT.

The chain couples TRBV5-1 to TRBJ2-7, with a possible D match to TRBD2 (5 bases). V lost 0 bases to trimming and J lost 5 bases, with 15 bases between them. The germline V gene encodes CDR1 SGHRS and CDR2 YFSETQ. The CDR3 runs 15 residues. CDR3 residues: CASSLDRGATHEQYF. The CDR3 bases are TGCGCCAGCAGCTTGGATCGGGGTGCAACCCACGAGCAGTACTTC.

As DNA, the CDR3 is TGTGCCAGCAGCTCGAATTCACCCCTCCACTTT. Residues: CASSSNSPLHF. This chain uses TRBV12-3 or TRBV12-4 with TRBJ1-6; no clear D. The CDR3 is 11 amino acids. V lost 6 bases, J lost 7 bases, and 4 bases lay in between.

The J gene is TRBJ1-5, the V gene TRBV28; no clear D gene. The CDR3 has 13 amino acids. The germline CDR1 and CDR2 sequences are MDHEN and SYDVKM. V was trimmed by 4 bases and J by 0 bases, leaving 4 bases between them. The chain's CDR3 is CASSSNSNQPQHF. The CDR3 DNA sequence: TGTGCCAGCAGTTCTAATAGCAATCAGCCCCAGCATTTT.

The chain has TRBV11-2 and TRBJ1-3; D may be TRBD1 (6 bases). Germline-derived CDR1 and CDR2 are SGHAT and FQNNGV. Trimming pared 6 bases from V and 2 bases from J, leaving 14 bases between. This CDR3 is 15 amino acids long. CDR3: CASRPQGLAGNTIYF. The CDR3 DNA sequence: TGTGCCAGCAGACCCCAGGGGCTGGCTGGAAACACCATATATTTT.

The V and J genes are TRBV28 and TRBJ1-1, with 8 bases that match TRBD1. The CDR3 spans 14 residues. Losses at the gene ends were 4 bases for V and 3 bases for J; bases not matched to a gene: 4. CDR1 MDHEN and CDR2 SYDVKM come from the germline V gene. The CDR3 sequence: CASSYPDRDTEAFF. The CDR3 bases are TGTGCCAGCAGTTACCCGGACAGGGACACTGAAGCTTTCTTT.

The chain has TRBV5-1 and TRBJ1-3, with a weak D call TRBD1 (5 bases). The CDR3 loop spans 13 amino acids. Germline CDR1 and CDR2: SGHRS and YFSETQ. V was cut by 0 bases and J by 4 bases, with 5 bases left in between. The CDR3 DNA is TGCGCCAGCAGCTTGGAGGGGGGAAACACCATATATTTT. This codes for CASSLEGGNTIYF.

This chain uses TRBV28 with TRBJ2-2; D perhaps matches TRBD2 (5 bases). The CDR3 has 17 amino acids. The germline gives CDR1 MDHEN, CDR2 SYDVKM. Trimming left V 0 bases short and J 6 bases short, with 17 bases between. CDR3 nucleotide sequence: TGTGCCAGCAGTTTATGGAGGTCGAGTTGGGAGCCCGGGGAGCTGTTTTTT. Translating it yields CASSLWRSSWEPGELFF.

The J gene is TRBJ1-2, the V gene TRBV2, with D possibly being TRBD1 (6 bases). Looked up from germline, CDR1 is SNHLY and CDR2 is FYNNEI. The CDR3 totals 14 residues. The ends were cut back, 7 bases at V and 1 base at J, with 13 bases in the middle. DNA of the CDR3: TGTGCCAGCATGCCGGGACATCTTAACTATGGCTACACCTTC. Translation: CASMPGHLNYGYTF. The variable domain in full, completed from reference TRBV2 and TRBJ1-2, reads EPEVTQTPSHQVTQMGQEVILRCVPISNHLYFYWYRQILGQKVEFLVSFYNNEISEKSEIFDDQFSVERPDGSNFTLKIRSTKLEDSAMYFCASMPGHLNYGYTFGSGTRLTVV.

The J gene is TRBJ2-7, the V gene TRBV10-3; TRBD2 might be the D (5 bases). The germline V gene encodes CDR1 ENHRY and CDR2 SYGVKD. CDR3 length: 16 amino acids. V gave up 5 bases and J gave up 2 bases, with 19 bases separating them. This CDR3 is CAISTSDGGSPYEQYF. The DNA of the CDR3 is TGTGCCATCAGTACTTCCGATGGCGGGTCCCCCTACGAGCAGTACTTC.

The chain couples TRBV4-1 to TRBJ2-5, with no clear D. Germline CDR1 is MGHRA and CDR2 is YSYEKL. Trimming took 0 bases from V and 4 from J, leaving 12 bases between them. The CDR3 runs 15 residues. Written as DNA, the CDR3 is TGCGCCAGCAGCCAAGATCAAGAGGTCGGAGAGACCCAGTACTTC. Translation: CASSQDQEVGETQYF.